Below, 30 T cell receptor beta chains from the same sample are listed, as sequenced in a study of OX40 agonist ivuxolimab in advanced cancers. The library was made by the immunoSEQ multiplex PCR assay. Drawn from immuneACCESS, this table holds only the in-frame rearrangements with V and J called that TCRdb kept. Clones are partly lost; checked studies trace under half to an unresolved V gene and leave the rest unexplained. In this sample the table shows under 85,000 clones, 85% to 90% of which occur a single time. Roughly 3% of the sample is held by the ten biggest clonotypes. The sequencing here drew on CD4+ or CD8+ T cells sorted from blood, taken in a trial of the OX40 agonist ivuxolimab. Receptors originate from an adult with an advanced solid tumor such as melanoma, head and neck, liver or kidney cancer.

The chain is built from TRBV5-6 and TRBJ1-6; tentative D call: TRBD1 (5 bases). V lost 4 bases to trimming and J lost 8 bases, with 16 bases between them. The CDR3 is made up of 15 amino acids. From germline, CDR1 is SGHDT and CDR2 YYEEEE. In DNA form, the CDR3 reads TGTGCCAGCAGCAACCGGGGCCTACCCCATTCACCCCTCCACTTT. This translates into CASSNRGLPHSPLHF.

The chain couples TRBV7-8 to TRBJ2-4, with TRBD2 as a possible D gene (5 bases). The CDR3 covers 13 residues. Trimming shortened V by 2 bases and J by 6 bases, and 8 bases separated the two germline ends. Germline V lookup: CDR1 SGHVS, CDR2 FQNEAQ. CDR3: CASSLSRGNIQYF. The CDR3 DNA follows: TGTGCCAGCAGCTTATCCCGGGGAAACATTCAGTACTTC. The full variable domain, rest sourced from reference TRBV7-8 and TRBJ2-4, is GAGVSQSPRYKVAKRGQDVALRCDPISGHVSLFWYQQALGQGPEFLTYFQNEAQLDKSGLPSDRFFAERPEGSVSTLKIQRTQQEDSAVYLCASSLSRGNIQYFGAGTRLSVL.

The table lists this clone with a count of one. V usage is TRBV19 and J usage is TRBJ2-2; 10 nucleotides line up with TRBD1. Trimming took 2 bases from V and 6 from J; bases not matched to a gene: 3. This CDR3 comprises 15 residues. Germline V gene lookup returns CDR1 LNHDA and CDR2 SQIVND (reference sequence). The CDR3 region is CASSIRTGGSGELFF. The DNA for the CDR3 is TGTGCCAGTAGTATAAGGACAGGGGGATCCGGGGAGCTGTTTTTT. Full variable domain (rest looked up from reference TRBV19 and TRBJ2-2): DGGITQSPKYLFRKEGQNVTLSCEQNLNHDAMYWYRQDPGQGLRLIYYSQIVNDFQKGDIAEGYSVSREKKESFPLTVTSAQKNPTAFYLCASSIRTGGSGELFFGEGSRLTVL.

The chain links TRBV19 to TRBJ1-2, with D hard to call. Germline assignment: CDR1 LNHDA and CDR2 SQIVND (reference sequence). CDR3 size: 17 residues. V lost 6 bases and J 4 bases, leaving 24 bases between the germline ends. The CDR3 bases are TGTGCCAGTAGGCCTTTTTTACGGGCTGAGTCCCTCTATGGCTACACCTTC. Translated, it gives CASRPFLRAESLYGYTF. Filled out from reference TRBV19 and TRBJ1-2, the complete variable domain reads DGGITQSPKYLFRKEGQNVTLSCEQNLNHDAMYWYRQDPGQGLRLIYYSQIVNDFQKGDIAEGYSVSREKKESFPLTVTSAQKNPTAFYLCASRPFLRAESLYGYTFGSGTRLTVV.

This chain links TRBV20-1 with TRBJ2-5; the D is unclear. The V end was cut by 7 bases, the J end by 5 bases, with 8 bases between. The germline V gene encodes CDR1 DFQATT and CDR2 SNEGSKA (reference sequence). CDR3 length equals 10 residues. CDR3 amino acids: CSGADETQYF. CDR3 nucleotide sequence: TGCAGTGGGGCAGATGAGACCCAGTACTTC.

This CDR3 is CASGGLAGPDTQYF. Written as DNA, the CDR3 is TGTGCCAGCGGGGGTCTAGCGGGACCAGATACGCAGTATTTT. The V gene is TRBV19, the J gene TRBJ2-3; the match to TRBD2 covers 9 bases. The J segment lost 4 bases and the V segment lost 9 bases, leaving 8 bases of the junction unmatched. This CDR3 contains 14 residues. CDR1 and CDR2 (germline): LNHDA, SQIVND (reference sequence).

The genes are TRBV4-1 and TRBJ2-2; 9 bases are shared with TRBD1. Germline CDR1 is MGHRA and CDR2 is YSYEKL. V gave up 1 base and J gave up 2 bases; unmatched junction bases: 8. The CDR3 covers 18 residues. The CDR3 nucleotides read TGCGCCAGCAGCCAAGTACACGACAGGGGGGTAAACACCGGGGAGCTGTTTTTT. It encodes CASSQVHDRGVNTGELFF.

The V call is TRBV30, the J call TRBJ1-2; 9 positions agree with TRBD1. Trimming removed 6 bases from V and 6 bases from J; junction bases left unmatched: 2. Germline CDR1 is GTSNPN and CDR2 is SVGIG (reference sequence). This CDR3 region has 11 residues. CDR3 sequence (DNA): TGTGCCTGTACAGGGGGCAATGGCTACACCTTC. This translates into CACTGGNGYTF. Together with reference TRBV30 and TRBJ1-2, the CDR3 gives the full variable domain: SQTIHQWPATLVQPVGSPLSLECTVEGTSNPNLYWYRQAAGRGLQLLFYSVGIGQISSEVPQNLSASRPQDRQFILSSKKLLLSDSGFYLCACTGGNGYTFGSGTRLTVV.

The V and J genes are TRBV9 and TRBJ1-4; D may be TRBD1 (6 bases). CDR1 is SGDLS and CDR2 is YYNGEE in the germline V gene. The CDR3 runs 15 residues. V lost 2 bases and J lost 4, with 12 bases in between. In nucleotides, the CDR3 is TGTGCCAGCAGCGTTGGGGGGCTAGTTAATGAAAAACTGTTTTTT. Protein sequence: CASSVGGLVNEKLFF.

V gene TRBV7-2 combines with J gene TRBJ1-2; D possibly corresponds to TRBD1 (5 bases). CDR1 is SGHTA, CDR2 FQGNSA, per germline. The CDR3 has 14 residues. The V end was cut by 2 bases, the J end by 2 bases, with 9 bases between. The DNA for the CDR3 is TGTGCCAGCAGCTTATGGGCAGGGAACTATGGCTACACCTTC. Its protein is CASSLWAGNYGYTF. The variable domain in full, completed from reference TRBV7-2 and TRBJ1-2, reads GAGVSQSPSNKVTEKGKDVELRCDPISGHTALYWYRQSLGQGLEFLIYFQGNSAPDKSGLPSDRFSAERTGGSVSTLTIQRTQQEDSAVYLCASSLWAGNYGYTFGSGTRLTVV.

The CDR3 nucleotides are TGTGCCAGCACTCCAGCGGGACTCTACAATGAGCAGTTCTTC. Its translation: CASTPAGLYNEQFF. V and J are TRBV7-2 and TRBJ2-1; 7 positions match TRBD2. The CDR3 has 14 residues. After removal of 7 bases from V and 3 bases from J, the junction contained 6 bases not matched to a gene. Germline-derived CDR1 and CDR2 are SGHTA and FQGNSA.

J is TRBJ2-1 and V is TRBV28; 7 positions agree with TRBD1. The V segment lost 6 bases and the J segment 0 bases; nucleotides outside the gene matches: 8. The germline gives CDR1 MDHEN, CDR2 SYDVKM. The CDR3 consists of 16 residues. CDR3 sequence: CASSSTGTVSYNEQFF. As DNA, the CDR3 is TGTGCCAGCAGCTCTACCGGGACAGTCTCCTACAATGAGCAGTTCTTC.

With regard to this clone: Different DNA sequences within this sample yield the same CDR3. The chain is built from TRBV5-4 and TRBJ2-5, with 7 bases lining up with TRBD1. The CDR3 extends over 13 amino acids. V lost 4 bases to trimming and J lost 1 base; unmatched junction nucleotides: 1. Germline CDR1 is SGHNT and CDR2 is YYREEE (reference sequence). Here the CDR3 DNA reads TGTGCCAGCAGCCGGGACAGCCAAGAGACCCAGTACTTC. This codes for CASSRDSQETQYF.

The chain recombines TRBV2 with TRBJ1-1; D possibly corresponds to TRBD1 (5 bases). The CDR3 consists of 14 residues. Trimming took off 3 bases at V and 10 bases at J, with 18 bases between the two ends. From germline, CDR1 is SNHLY and CDR2 FYNNEI. As DNA, the CDR3 is TGTGCCAGCAGTGAGTCCGGGACGAGGGGTTTAGCTTTCTTT. Its protein is CASSESGTRGLAFF.

This chain links TRBV7-2 with TRBJ2-2, with TRBD2 identical over 8 bases. The length of the CDR3 is 15 residues. Germline V gene data show CDR1 as SGHTA and CDR2 as FQGNSA. V shed 6 bases, J shed 5 bases, and the junction held 8 bases outside the gene matches. CDR3 in amino acids: CASRIGGAGTGELFF. As DNA, the CDR3 is TGTGCCAGCAGGATCGGGGGGGCAGGGACCGGGGAGCTGTTTTTT.

In its sample, this clone was seen a few times. This chain joins TRBV5-4 and TRBJ1-5; TRBD1 aligns across 7 bases. J gave up 4 bases and V 1 base, and 5 bases lay outside the gene matches. The CDR3 is 15 residues long. CDR1 SGHNT and CDR2 YYREEE come from the germline V gene (reference sequence). The CDR3 DNA reads as TGTGCCAGCAGCTTGCTTAACAGGGGAAATCAGCCCCAGCATTTT. Its translation is CASSLLNRGNQPQHF.

V and J are TRBV18 and TRBJ2-3, with TRBD2 identical over 8 bases. This CDR3 is 18 amino acids long. Germline values: CDR1 KGHSH, CDR2 LQKENI. With 3 bases clipped from V and 4 bases from J, the junction kept 15 bases outside the gene matches. The CDR3 coding sequence is TGTGCCAGCTCACCGGTTATCGGAGCGGGGGCAGATCCAGATACGCAGTATTTT. Residues: CASSPVIGAGADPDTQYF.

This chain links TRBV27 with TRBJ1-1, with TRBD1 identical over 8 bases. CDR1 is MNHEY and CDR2 is SMNVEV in the germline V gene (reference sequence). The CDR3 consists of 15 residues. Trimming at V came to 4 bases and at J to 4 bases, leaving 8 bases not matched to a gene. Written as DNA, the CDR3 is TGTGCCAGCAGTTCATCCAGACAGGGGCGCACTGAAGCTTTCTTT. Amino acid sequence: CASSSSRQGRTEAFF.

The gene calls are TRBV6-5 and TRBJ2-1, with 8 bases matching TRBD2. Germline assignment: CDR1 MNHEY and CDR2 SVGAGI. V lost 4 bases, J lost 6 bases, and 11 bases stayed unmatched. This CDR3 region has 16 residues. The DNA for the CDR3 is TGTGCCAGCAGTTCATACTTAGCGGGAAGCGGCAATGAGCAGTTCTTC. It codes for CASSSYLAGSGNEQFF.

The chain recombines TRBV7-2 with TRBJ1-5; D is undetermined. CDR3 length equals 12 residues. With 4 bases removed from V and 4 bases from J, the gap between germline ends came to 5 bases. Germline lookup yields CDR1 SGHTA and CDR2 FQGNSA. The CDR3 spells CASSSKNQPQHF. CDR3 DNA sequence: TGTGCCAGCAGCTCCAAGAATCAGCCCCAGCATTTT. The full variable domain, with the rest looked up from reference TRBV7-2 and TRBJ1-5, is GAGVSQSPSNKVTEKGKDVELRCDPISGHTALYWYRQSLGQGLEFLIYFQGNSAPDKSGLPSDRFSAERTGGSVSTLTIQRTQQEDSAVYLCASSSKNQPQHFGDGTRLSIL.

The chain couples TRBV7-2 to TRBJ1-2, with a possible D match to TRBD1 (6 bases). The CDR3 totals 14 residues. Trimming took 1 base from V and 4 from J, leaving 10 bases between them. The V gene's germline CDR1 is SGHTA and CDR2 FQGNSA. Here the CDR3 DNA reads TGTGCCAGCAGCTTAGAACCGGACAGCTATGGCTACACCTTC. Translation gives CASSLEPDSYGYTF.

CDR3 sequence (DNA): TGTGCCACCAGCAGTCCGCGGGGAGGACCGCGCACTGAAGCTTTCTTT. Its protein product is CATSSPRGGPRTEAFF. The chain uses TRBV15 and TRBJ1-1, with D uncertain. The CDR3 spans 16 residues. Trimming took off 3 bases at V and 4 bases at J, with 18 bases between the two ends. The V gene's germline CDR1 is LNHNV and CDR2 YYDKDF (reference sequence). Using reference TRBV15 and TRBJ1-1 for the parts outside the CDR3, the full variable domain is DAMVIQNPRYQVTQFGKPVTLSCSQTLNHNVMYWYQQKSSQAPKLLFHYYDKDFNNEADTPDNFQSRRPNTSFCFLDIRSPGLGDTAMYLCATSSPRGGPRTEAFFGQGTRLTVV.

This clone was seen a single time. The chain employs TRBV19 and TRBJ1-1, with D possibly being TRBD1 (6 bases). The CDR3 has 13 residues. V gave up 6 bases and J gave up 5 bases, with 13 bases separating them. The germline gives CDR1 LNHDA, CDR2 SQIVND (reference sequence). CDR3 sequence reads: CASRIQGGTEAFF. CDR3 nucleotides: TGTGCCAGTAGGATACAGGGAGGGACTGAAGCTTTCTTT.

This chain connects TRBV5-1 to TRBJ2-1; 8 bases agree with TRBD1. Trimming took 4 bases from V and 6 from J; bases not matched to a gene: 9. Germline V gene lookup returns CDR1 SGHRS and CDR2 YFSETQ. The CDR3 is made up of 15 amino acids. The CDR3 DNA follows: TGCGCCAGCAGCATCCAGGGGGCCCGCAGCAATGAGCAGTTCTTC. This gives the protein CASSIQGARSNEQFF.

The genes are TRBV30 and TRBJ1-3; unclear D gene. The V gene lost 2 bases and the J gene lost 4 bases, with 9 bases spanning the gap. This CDR3 has 13 residues. Looked up from germline, CDR1 is GTSNPN and CDR2 is SVGIG (reference sequence). The CDR3 region has the DNA TGTGCCTGGAGTTGGGCAGAAGGAAACACCATATATTTT. It translates to CAWSWAEGNTIYF.

The chain uses TRBV27 and TRBJ1-2; D gene unclear. CDR1 and CDR2 from the germline V gene are MNHEY and SMNVEV (reference sequence). Trimming left V 6 bases short and J 3 bases short, with 23 bases between. The CDR3 is made up of 17 amino acids. The CDR3 DNA follows: TGTGCCAGCAGATATAACGGACGGAAGGAGTTGGACTATGGCTACACCTTC. Protein product: CASRYNGRKELDYGYTF.

The chain employs TRBV4-2 and TRBJ2-7; D might be TRBD2 (5 bases). CDR1 LGHNA and CDR2 YNFKEQ come from the germline V gene. Trimming removed 6 bases from V and 9 bases from J, with 24 bases in between. This CDR3 has 15 amino acids. This chain's CDR3 is CASRGNTDKLRGQYF. The CDR3 DNA reads TGTGCCAGCAGGGGTAACACGGATAAACTCCGGGGGCAGTACTTC.

The rearrangement links TRBV19 to TRBJ2-2, with D perhaps matching TRBD1 or TRBD2 (7 bases each). The CDR3 is 15 amino acids. The V and J ends lost 4 bases and 7 bases respectively, with 16 bases between them. From germline, CDR1 is LNHDA and CDR2 SQIVND (reference sequence). The CDR3 protein is CASSSRQGEGGELFF. CDR3 DNA: TGTGCCAGTAGTAGTCGCCAGGGGGAGGGCGGGGAGCTGTTTTTT.

This chain links TRBV14 with TRBJ2-1; D uncertain. Trimming cost V 5 bases and J 5 bases, with 7 bases left between them. Germline V gene data show CDR1 as SGHDN and CDR2 as FVKESK. This CDR3 comprises 12 residues. The CDR3: CASSRRDNEQFF. The DNA of the CDR3 is TGTGCCAGCAGCAGGAGAGACAATGAGCAGTTCTTC.

V usage is TRBV5-6 and J usage is TRBJ2-1, with a weak D call TRBD1 (6 bases). The germline V and J ends were trimmed by 1 base and 4 bases, with 15 bases remaining between them. Germline CDR1 reads SGHDT; CDR2 reads YYEEEE. CDR3 length: 16 amino acids. The CDR3 loop reads CASSLPRGGPYNEQFF. DNA for the CDR3: TGTGCCAGCAGCTTGCCCAGGGGCGGCCCTTACAATGAGCAGTTCTTC.